The 5 T cell receptor beta chains presented below share a single source sample, sequenced in a study of blood T cell repertoires in COVID-19. The repertoire was sequenced with immunoSEQ multiplex PCR; TCRdb's copy has only in-frame clones and lacks some. Of tens of thousands of clones in the sample, 86% are singletons; the top ten hold over 1%. Material: peripheral blood. These TCRs come from a man in his sixties with acute or convalescent COVID-19.

J is TRBJ2-3 and V is TRBV4-1; weak D call: TRBD2 (6 bases). Per germline, CDR1 MGHRA and CDR2 YSYEKL. The CDR3 runs to 16 residues. V lost 5 bases, J lost 1 base, and 16 bases lay in between. CDR3 in DNA: TGCGCCAGCAGCTCCGGGGGTGGGAGCCGCACAGATACGCAGTATTTT. This encodes CASSSGGGSRTDTQYF.

V and J are TRBV24-1 and TRBJ2-1; weak D call: TRBD1 (6 bases). The CDR3 runs to 13 residues. Trimming took off 4 bases at V and 9 bases at J, with 12 bases between the two ends. Germline V gene data show CDR1 as KGHDR and CDR2 as SFDVKD. CDR3 sequence reads: CATSDRGQLEQFF. The CDR3 region has the DNA TGTGCCACCAGTGACCGTGGACAGCTTGAGCAGTTCTTC.

The J gene is TRBJ1-3, the V gene TRBV27; D is uncertain. V lost 6 bases and J lost 0, with 6 bases in between. Germline V gene lookup returns CDR1 MNHEY and CDR2 SMNVEV (reference sequence). The CDR3 consists of 13 residues. Here the CDR3 reads CASRANSGNTIYF. The DNA of the CDR3 is TGTGCCAGCAGAGCGAACTCTGGAAACACCATATATTTT.

The V gene is TRBV5-6, the J gene TRBJ1-2; 8 nucleotides agree with TRBD1. Losses at the gene ends were 4 bases for V and 2 bases for J; bases not matched to a gene: 16. CDR1 and CDR2 from the germline V gene are SGHDT and YYEEEE. This CDR3 is 18 amino acids long. CDR3 amino acids: CASSPDSRGPPENYGYTF. In nucleotides, the CDR3 is TGTGCCAGCAGCCCTGATAGCAGGGGGCCACCAGAGAACTATGGCTACACCTTC.

CDR3 nucleotide sequence: TGCAGCGTTGCCCGGGACACTAACTATGGCTACACCTTC. It is translated as CSVARDTNYGYTF. The chain is built from TRBV29-1 and TRBJ1-2; tentatively, D is TRBD1 (6 bases). V dropped 4 bases and J dropped 0 bases, with 9 bases sitting between them. There are 13 residues in the CDR3. Germline V lookup: CDR1 SQVTM, CDR2 ANQGSEA.